These 20 T cell receptor beta chains were sequenced from one sample in a study of blood T cell repertoires in COVID-19. Assay: immunoSEQ multiplex PCR; the TCRdb copy retains only in-frame clones and omits some. The sample holds 130,000 or so clones; 80% to 85% are singletons and the top ten take more than 1.2%. Sequencing was performed on peripheral blood. The receptors originated from a man between 60 and 70 years old with acute or convalescent COVID-19.

This clone was observed many times. The chain is built from TRBV7-9 and TRBJ2-7, with D possibly TRBD1 on 5 matching bases. The V and J ends lost 1 base and 7 bases respectively, with 11 bases between them. CDR1 SEHNR and CDR2 FQNEAQ come from the germline V gene (reference sequence). CDR3 length: 13 residues. In DNA form, the CDR3 reads TGTGCCAGCAGCTTAGGTTGGGGCCGGGAGCAGTACTTC. Residues: CASSLGWGREQYF.

The chain has TRBV13 and TRBJ2-5, with TRBD2 as a possible D gene (6 bases). CDR3 length equals 14 residues. The germline CDR1 and CDR2 sequences are PRHDT and FYEKMQ (reference sequence). V lost 0 bases and J 5 bases, leaving 10 bases between the germline ends. CDR3 bases: TGTGCCAGCAGCTTAGGTTCTAGCGTCGAGACCCAGTACTTC. This gives the protein CASSLGSSVETQYF.

Only one count was recorded for this clone. The V and J genes are TRBV11-2 and TRBJ1-6; 8 bases are a match to TRBD1. The CDR3 is made up of 14 amino acids. Germline CDR1 SGHAT, CDR2 FQNNGV. J was trimmed by 7 bases and V by 4 bases; bases with no gene match: 3. The CDR3 loop reads CASSWTGSNSPLHF. The CDR3 bases are TGTGCCAGCAGCTGGACAGGGTCAAATTCACCCCTCCACTTT.

CDR3 region: CASSVRWDSSYEQYF. In DNA form, the CDR3 reads TGTGCCAGCAGCGTTAGATGGGACAGCTCCTACGAGCAGTACTTC. The rearrangement uses TRBV9 and TRBJ2-7, with 7 bases fitting TRBD1. With V trimmed by 2 bases and J by 0 bases, 5 bases remained unmatched. The CDR3 consists of 15 residues. Germline V gene data show CDR1 as SGDLS and CDR2 as YYNGEE.

This sequence joins TRBV5-1 and TRBJ2-6; D remains ambiguous. This CDR3 comprises 16 residues. Germline V gene lookup returns CDR1 SGHRS and CDR2 YFSETQ. The V end was cut by 1 base, the J end by 0 bases, with 8 bases between. The CDR3 protein is CASSLTVSSGANVLTF. Written as DNA, the CDR3 is TGCGCCAGCAGCTTGACGGTAAGCTCTGGGGCCAACGTCCTGACTTTC.

The J gene is TRBJ2-7, the V gene TRBV30, with D possibly matching TRBD1 (5 bases). Germline V gives CDR1 GTSNPN, CDR2 SVGIG (reference sequence). V was shortened by 7 bases and J by 2 bases, with 21 bases between the two germline ends. The CDR3 contains 15 residues. CDR3 in amino acids: CASRQPDLIPYEQYF. CDR3 nucleotides: TGTGCCTCCAGACAGCCAGATCTCATACCCTACGAGCAGTACTTC.

The chain combines TRBV15 with TRBJ2-7; 10 bases align to TRBD2. CDR3 length: 14 amino acids. CDR1 is LNHNV and CDR2 is YYDKDF in the germline V gene (reference sequence). The J segment lost 5 bases and the V segment lost 1 base, leaving 2 bases of the junction unmatched. The CDR3 region is CATSRGLAGDEQYF. As DNA, the CDR3 is TGTGCCACCAGCAGAGGTCTAGCGGGAGACGAGCAGTACTTC.

The rearrangement uses TRBV19 and TRBJ1-5; D is possibly TRBD1 (6 bases). The CDR3 consists of 15 residues. In germline, CDR1 is LNHDA, CDR2 SQIVND (reference sequence). V dropped 6 bases and J dropped 1 base, with 13 bases sitting between them. This CDR3 is CASSLTGSSNQPQHF. The DNA for the CDR3 is TGTGCCAGTAGCCTGACAGGTTCCAGCAATCAGCCCCAGCATTTT. The whole variable domain, filled in from reference TRBV19 and TRBJ1-5, reads DGGITQSPKYLFRKEGQNVTLSCEQNLNHDAMYWYRQDPGQGLRLIYYSQIVNDFQKGDIAEGYSVSREKKESFPLTVTSAQKNPTAFYLCASSLTGSSNQPQHFGDGTRLSIL.

The J gene is TRBJ2-7, the V gene TRBV5-1, with a tentative D call TRBD2 (5 bases). Trimming pared 10 bases from V and 4 bases from J, leaving 18 bases between. The CDR3 has 13 residues. Germline CDR1 SGHRS, CDR2 YFSETQ. The DNA for the CDR3 is TGCGCCTCCTCCGACGGGGTTTGGTACGAGCAGTACTTC. This translates into CASSDGVWYEQYF.

The chain has TRBV5-4 and TRBJ1-2, with D possibly being TRBD1 (5 bases). From germline, CDR1 is SGHNT and CDR2 YYREEE (reference sequence). The CDR3 is 13 residues long. The V and J ends lost 0 bases and 8 bases respectively, with 11 bases between them. For the CDR3, the DNA is TGTGCCAGCAGCTTGGGGGAGGGGCGAGGCTACACCTTC. Its protein is CASSLGEGRGYTF. The variable domain in full, with the rest retrieved from reference TRBV5-4 and TRBJ1-2, is ETGVTQSPTHLIKTRGQQVTLRCSSQSGHNTVSWYQQALGQGPQFIFQYYREEENGRGNFPPRFSGLQFPNYSSELNVNALELDDSALYLCASSLGEGRGYTFGSGTRLTVV.

The chain has TRBV14 and TRBJ2-5; 10 nucleotides align to TRBD1. Unmatched junction bases numbered 1, after V lost 4 bases and J lost 5 bases. This CDR3 contains 13 residues. Per the germline V gene, CDR1 is SGHDN and CDR2 is FVKESK. CDR3 nucleotide sequence: TGTGCCAGCAGCCGACAGGGGGCTGAGACCCAGTACTTC. Amino acid sequence: CASSRQGAETQYF.

The chain links TRBV30 to TRBJ2-7, with TRBD2 matching over 8 bases. This CDR3 is 15 amino acids long. Germline V gene sequence: CDR1 GTSNPN, CDR2 SVGIG (reference sequence). The V segment lost 0 bases and the J segment 5 bases; nucleotides outside the gene matches: 9. CDR3: CAWSVPTSATNEQYF. As DNA, the CDR3 is TGTGCCTGGAGTGTCCCGACTAGCGCGACGAACGAGCAGTACTTC. Looking up the rest from reference TRBV30 and TRBJ2-7 gives the full variable domain: SQTIHQWPATLVQPVGSPLSLECTVEGTSNPNLYWYRQAAGRGLQLLFYSVGIGQISSEVPQNLSASRPQDRQFILSSKKLLLSDSGFYLCAWSVPTSATNEQYFGPGTRLTVT.

Here the CDR3 DNA reads TGTGCCACCAGTGCGGAGGGACCTAATCAGCCCCAGCATTTT. Amino acids: CATSAEGPNQPQHF. This chain links TRBV24-1 with TRBJ1-5, with D possibly being TRBD1 (5 bases). Germline V gives CDR1 KGHDR, CDR2 SFDVKD. Trimming left V 5 bases short and J 4 bases short, with 11 bases between. The CDR3 sequence is 14 residues long.

V and J are TRBV5-6 and TRBJ1-1; 11 nucleotides align to TRBD1. CDR3 length equals 16 residues. The J segment lost 0 bases and the V segment lost 3 bases, leaving 4 bases of the junction unmatched. CDR1 SGHDT and CDR2 YYEEEE come from the germline V gene. The CDR3 DNA is TGTGCCAGCAGCTCCGGGACAGGGGGATTGAACACTGAAGCTTTCTTT. Translating gives CASSSGTGGLNTEAFF.

V usage is TRBV6-5 and J usage is TRBJ1-1; TRBD1 agrees at 8 bases. The CDR3 contains 14 residues. The J segment lost 1 base and the V segment lost 6 bases, leaving 4 bases of the junction unmatched. The germline V gene encodes CDR1 MNHEY and CDR2 SVGAGI. The CDR3 DNA reads as TGTGCCAGCAGCCGCGGGACAGGGAACACTGAAGCTTTCTTT. It encodes CASSRGTGNTEAFF.

The rearrangement joins TRBV6-1 to TRBJ1-3; D not certain. CDR3 length: 17 residues. The germline CDR1 and CDR2 sequences are MNHNS and SASEGT. V was trimmed by 2 bases and J by 0 bases, leaving 14 bases between them. CDR3 residues: CASSEPAQPSSGNTIYF. The CDR3 DNA reads as TGTGCCAGCAGTGAACCGGCACAGCCGAGCTCTGGAAACACCATATATTTT.

J is TRBJ1-2 and V is TRBV4-2; no reliable D call. Trimming took off 1 base at V and 6 bases at J, with 18 bases between the two ends. The CDR3 is made up of 16 amino acids. The germline gives CDR1 LGHNA, CDR2 YNFKEQ. Here the CDR3 DNA reads TGTGCCAGCAGCCAAGGACCGTCGGCGGGGAGCGATGGCTACACCTTC. Translation gives CASSQGPSAGSDGYTF.

The J gene is TRBJ2-7, the V gene TRBV19; 9 nucleotides match TRBD2. The trim removed 6 bases at V and 0 bases at J, leaving 6 bases unmatched. This CDR3 contains 15 residues. Germline V gene sequence: CDR1 LNHDA, CDR2 SQIVND (reference sequence). The CDR3, as DNA: TGTGCCAGTAGGACGCGGGGGGGGTCCTCCTACGAGCAGTACTTC. Residues: CASRTRGGSSYEQYF.

The chain combines TRBV29-1 with TRBJ1-3, with D unclear. Deletions cut 3 bases from V and 4 bases from J, with 13 bases between. Germline V gene data show CDR1 as SQVTM and CDR2 as ANQGSEA. This CDR3 is 14 amino acids long. CDR3 protein: CSVDPTGGGNTIYF. The CDR3 DNA follows: TGCAGCGTTGACCCCACCGGAGGCGGAAACACCATATATTTT.

The rearrangement links TRBV11-2 to TRBJ1-1; unclear D gene. The CDR3 totals 11 residues. The V end was cut by 3 bases, the J end by 11 bases, with 10 bases between. Per the germline V gene, CDR1 is SGHAT and CDR2 is FQNNGV. CDR3 in DNA: TGTGCCAGCAGCTTGGGAGGGTTGGCTTTCTTT. Its translation is CASSLGGLAFF.